These 2 T cell receptor beta chains share one sample of origin, sequenced in a study of blood T cell repertoires in COVID-19. Data came from immunoSEQ multiplex PCR; TCRdb stores just in-frame clones and leaves some out. The sample has 160,000 or so clones, 80% to 90% seen once. What was sequenced was peripheral blood. The receptors here all came from a man in his sixties with acute or convalescent COVID-19.

V usage is TRBV29-1 and J usage is TRBJ2-1; 7 bases line up with TRBD2. Germline V gives CDR1 SQVTM, CDR2 ANQGSEA. J gave up 1 base and V 3 bases, and 6 bases lay outside the gene matches. The CDR3 totals 15 residues. The chain's CDR3 is CSVEGGAGSYNEQFF. As DNA, the CDR3 is TGCAGCGTTGAGGGAGGGGCCGGATCCTACAATGAGCAGTTCTTC.

The rearrangement joins TRBV19 to TRBJ1-3; no definite D call. This CDR3 is built from 15 residues. From germline, CDR1 is LNHDA and CDR2 SQIVND (reference sequence). V was pared by 4 bases and J by 0 bases, with 10 bases between. The CDR3 DNA is TGTGCCAGTAGTAGAGAGCGATCCTCTGGAAACACCATATATTTT. Translated, it gives CASSRERSSGNTIYF.